This record concerns one T cell receptor beta chain sequence. Authors' processing steps: Amplification from reference gene primers served as the basis for estimated nucleated cell counts. Repertoires were generated with immunoSEQ multiplex PCR, while TCRdb's copy carries only in-frame clones and drops some. D and trimming were read from the DNA, whereas the V and J calls and clone size are those reported in that table. The table shows roughly 300,000 clones, with 65% to 90% occurring only once. The source of the sample is a study of blood T cell repertoires in COVID-19. The overall study: PBMCs, B-cell-depleted T cells, or T cells provided the cDNA or gDNA that made up the material.

Residents of about two dozen US areas, aged roughly 18 to 89 years, made up the participants. Participants' reported clinical history set cohort assignment. The ends lost 2 bases at V and 0 bases at J; junction bases unmatched: 7. The CDR3 extends over 18 amino acids. Germline lookup yields CDR1 LGHNA and CDR2 YSLEER. This chain uses TRBV4-3 with TRBJ2-6; 7 bases align to TRBD1. The sequenced sample was PBMCs or T cells enriched from blood (not recorded which). The receptor was isolated from a woman aged 40 to 50 with acute COVID-19. The CDR3 coding sequence is TGCGCCAGCAGCCAAAACTTGGGACAGTTCTCTGGGGCCAACGTCCTGACTTTC. Amino acid sequence: CASSQNLGQFSGANVLTF.